The rows below give T cell receptor beta chains drawn from one sample of a study of blood T cells in healthy people across ages. TCRdb redid the calling of the 5' RACE reads with MiXCR, one entry per CDR3 protein. The table lists roughly 1,700,000 distinct CDR3 sequences, 28% of them singletons. Material for sequencing was blood. The origin of the receptors is a woman aged 25 to 45 in good health. CDR3s include the opening cysteine and the closing phenylalanine or tryptophan. Fields, in order: CDR3 DNA, CDR3 protein, V gene, J gene, clone size, D gene. A D gene is named only where the DNA matches it firmly. Clone size appears in some rows only: once, few, many, or a class for an expanded clone.

CDR3nt: TGTGCCAGCAGCGGGACAGGAGTCTATGGCTACACCTTC; CDR3aa: CASSGTGVYGYTF; v_gene: TRBV9; j_gene: TRBJ1-2; abundance: NA; d_gene: TRBD1
CDR3nt: TGTGCCAGCAGCCGGACTGATCACTACGAGCAGTACTTC; CDR3aa: CASSRTDHYEQYF; v_gene: TRBV7-9; j_gene: TRBJ2-7; abundance: many; d_gene: NA
CDR3nt: TGCAGCGCGAGGGAGATTGAGCAGTTCTTC; CDR3aa: CSAREIEQFF; v_gene: TRBV29-1; j_gene: TRBJ2-1; abundance: few; d_gene: NA
CDR3nt: TGTGCCATCAGTGAGCCCCACGGGGCCGGGGGTGGCTACACCTTC; CDR3aa: CAISEPHGAGGGYTF; v_gene: TRBV10-3; j_gene: TRBJ1-2; abundance: few; d_gene: NA
CDR3nt: TGTGCCAGCAGGGGGCTGGACTTAAGGAGGACTAGCACCAACACCGGGGAGCTGTTTTTT; CDR3aa: CASRGLDLRRTSTNTGELFF; v_gene: TRBV7-9; j_gene: TRBJ2-2; abundance: NA; d_gene: TRBD2
CDR3nt: TGCAGTGCTAGAACCGGCATCTCCTACGAGCAGTTCTTC; CDR3aa: CSARTGISYEQFF; v_gene: TRBV20-1; j_gene: TRBJ2-1; abundance: NA; d_gene: NA
CDR3nt: TGTGCCAGCAGTTTAAGGCTGGCCTTGACAGGGGCGGGTAGTGAGCAGTTCTTC; CDR3aa: CASSLRLALTGAGSEQFF; v_gene: TRBV28; j_gene: TRBJ2-1; abundance: few; d_gene: TRBD1
CDR3nt: TGTGCCAGCAGCTTAGATCTGGGGATTGGGACTGAAGCTTTCTTT; CDR3aa: CASSLDLGIGTEAFF; v_gene: TRBV11-2; j_gene: TRBJ1-1; abundance: few; d_gene: NA
CDR3nt: TGTGCCAGCAGTTACTCGCGGGGAGTCGCGGGCTACACCTTC; CDR3aa: CASSYSRGVAGYTF; v_gene: TRBV6-5; j_gene: TRBJ1-2; abundance: few; d_gene: NA
CDR3nt: TGCGCCAGCAGCTTGGCGTTAGCGGGGGCCTTACCCACAGATACGCAGTATTTT; CDR3aa: CASSLALAGALPTDTQYF; v_gene: TRBV5-1; j_gene: TRBJ2-3; abundance: NA; d_gene: TRBD2
CDR3nt: TGTGCCAGCAGAGAAACCGGGACAGGGGCTAATTTCCAAAATGAGCAGTTCTTC; CDR3aa: CASRETGTGANFQNEQFF; v_gene: TRBV2; j_gene: TRBJ2-1; abundance: NA; d_gene: TRBD1
CDR3nt: TGTGCCAGCAGCGGGAGGTCTGGCGGGAGTAACGGTGAGCAGTTCTTC; CDR3aa: CASSGRSGGSNGEQFF; v_gene: TRBV14; j_gene: TRBJ2-1; abundance: NA; d_gene: TRBD2
CDR3nt: TGTGCCAGCAGCCTTCGGACTAGCGGGATTTTCTTC; CDR3aa: CASSLRTSGIFF; v_gene: TRBV5-6; j_gene: TRBJ2-1; abundance: NA; d_gene: TRBD2
CDR3nt: TGTGCCAGCTCCGACCTAAAGGGCGGCAACTATGGCTACACCTTC; CDR3aa: CASSDLKGGNYGYTF; v_gene: TRBV6-6; j_gene: TRBJ1-2; abundance: NA; d_gene: NA
CDR3nt: TGTGCCAGCAGCTTAGGCAGCAGGGGGGGAGATACGCAGTATTTT; CDR3aa: CASSLGSRGGDTQYF; v_gene: TRBV7-2; j_gene: TRBJ2-3; abundance: NA; d_gene: NA
CDR3nt: TGTGCCAGTAGTCCAAGTCTGATATCCTACGAGCAGTACTTC; CDR3aa: CASSPSLISYEQYF; v_gene: TRBV19; j_gene: TRBJ2-7; abundance: NA; d_gene: NA
CDR3nt: TGTGCCAGCAGCTTGGGACAGGGCCACGATACGCAGTATTTT; CDR3aa: CASSLGQGHDTQYF; v_gene: TRBV7-6; j_gene: TRBJ2-3; abundance: few; d_gene: TRBD1
CDR3nt: TGTGCCAGCACCCGTTTGGGGACTGAGAACACTGAAGCTTTCTTT; CDR3aa: CASTRLGTENTEAFF; v_gene: TRBV5-6; j_gene: TRBJ1-1; abundance: few; d_gene: NA
CDR3nt: TGCGCCAGCAGCGAGGGACAGGGGAACGGGCAGCCCCAGCATTTT; CDR3aa: CASSEGQGNGQPQHF; v_gene: TRBV5-1; j_gene: TRBJ1-5; abundance: few; d_gene: TRBD1
CDR3nt: TGCGCCAGCTCAGGGACAGACGTCTACGAGCAGTACTTC; CDR3aa: CASSGTDVYEQYF; v_gene: TRBV5-1; j_gene: TRBJ2-7; abundance: few; d_gene: TRBD1
CDR3nt: TGTGCCAGCAGCCACCTCACTAGGACTAGCGGCACAGATACGCAGTATTTT; CDR3aa: CASSHLTRTSGTDTQYF; v_gene: TRBV4-2; j_gene: TRBJ2-3; abundance: few; d_gene: TRBD2
CDR3nt: TGCAGCGTACCGGGAGTACTGGAGCAGTTCTTC; CDR3aa: CSVPGVLEQFF; v_gene: TRBV29-1; j_gene: TRBJ2-1; abundance: NA; d_gene: NA
CDR3nt: TGCGCCAGCAGCCAACTGGGACTAGCGGGAAACAATGAGCAGTTCTTC; CDR3aa: CASSQLGLAGNNEQFF; v_gene: TRBV4-1; j_gene: TRBJ2-1; abundance: few; d_gene: TRBD2
CDR3nt: TGCAGTGCTAGTCTTACTAGCTGGGACGAGCAGTACTTC; CDR3aa: CSASLTSWDEQYF; v_gene: TRBV20-1; j_gene: TRBJ2-7; abundance: many; d_gene: NA
CDR3nt: TGTGCCAGCAGTATTTCCGGGACAGCTTACTACGAGCAGTACTTC; CDR3aa: CASSISGTAYYEQYF; v_gene: TRBV6-5; j_gene: TRBJ2-7; abundance: NA; d_gene: TRBD1
CDR3nt: TGTGCCACCAGTGATTCGAGCGGGGGGACCTACAATGAGCAGTTCTTC; CDR3aa: CATSDSSGGTYNEQFF; v_gene: TRBV24-1; j_gene: TRBJ2-1; abundance: many; d_gene: TRBD2
CDR3nt: TGCGCCGGCAGCTTTGAGGGAGTCCCTCCCTACGAGCAGTACTTC; CDR3aa: CAGSFEGVPPYEQYF; v_gene: TRBV5-1; j_gene: TRBJ2-7; abundance: NA; d_gene: NA
CDR3nt: TGTGCCAGCAGCTACAGGGGTAACAATCAGCCCCAGCATTTT; CDR3aa: CASSYRGNNQPQHF; v_gene: TRBV3-1; j_gene: TRBJ1-5; abundance: few; d_gene: TRBD1
CDR3nt: TGTGCCAGCAGCTTAACGGTGTCCACCGGGGAGCTGTTTTTT; CDR3aa: CASSLTVSTGELFF; v_gene: TRBV7-2; j_gene: TRBJ2-2; abundance: few; d_gene: NA
CDR3nt: TGCAGTGCTAGAGATGGGACAGGGTGGGGAGATGGCTACACCTTC; CDR3aa: CSARDGTGWGDGYTF; v_gene: TRBV20-1; j_gene: TRBJ1-2; abundance: few; d_gene: TRBD1
CDR3nt: TGCAGTGCCCGCCTTTACCAAGAGACCCAGTACTTC; CDR3aa: CSARLYQETQYF; v_gene: TRBV20-1; j_gene: TRBJ2-5; abundance: many; d_gene: NA
CDR3nt: TGTGCCAGCTCACCTCTGAGGACTAGACTCAATGAGCAGTTCTTC; CDR3aa: CASSPLRTRLNEQFF; v_gene: TRBV18; j_gene: TRBJ2-1; abundance: few; d_gene: TRBD2
CDR3nt: TGTGCCAGCAGCCCCGCGCCTAACACCGGGGAGCTGTTTTTT; CDR3aa: CASSPAPNTGELFF; v_gene: TRBV7-6; j_gene: TRBJ2-2; abundance: few; d_gene: NA
CDR3nt: TGTGCCATCAGTGAGTCAGGGACAGGGGGCATGGAACTGTTTTTT; CDR3aa: CAISESGTGGMELFF; v_gene: TRBV10-3; j_gene: TRBJ1-4; abundance: NA; d_gene: TRBD1
CDR3nt: TGTGCCAGCAGTTCCTCGATCCAGAACCAAGAGACCCAGTACTTC; CDR3aa: CASSSSIQNQETQYF; v_gene: TRBV6-5; j_gene: TRBJ2-5; abundance: many; d_gene: NA
CDR3nt: TGTGCCAGCAGCGTAGGAGCGGCTGTCCCCTACGAGCAGTACTTC; CDR3aa: CASSVGAAVPYEQYF; v_gene: TRBV9; j_gene: TRBJ2-7; abundance: NA; d_gene: NA
CDR3nt: TGTGCCAGCAGGATGACAGGGTTGTCTGAAAAACTGTTTTTT; CDR3aa: CASRMTGLSEKLFF; v_gene: TRBV12-3/TRBV12-4; j_gene: TRBJ1-4; abundance: few; d_gene: TRBD1
CDR3nt: TGCGCCAGCTATACCCCGACCAAGAATGAGCAGTTCTTC; CDR3aa: CASYTPTKNEQFF; v_gene: TRBV5-1; j_gene: TRBJ2-1; abundance: many; d_gene: NA
CDR3nt: TGTGCCAGCAGCAACTACCCCTGGGGGACAGATACGCAGTATTTT; CDR3aa: CASSNYPWGTDTQYF; v_gene: TRBV6-5; j_gene: TRBJ2-3; abundance: NA; d_gene: NA
CDR3nt: TGCGCCTGGAGAGGGCAGGGTGGGAACACTGAAGCTTTCTTT; CDR3aa: CAWRGQGGNTEAFF; v_gene: TRBV30; j_gene: TRBJ1-1; abundance: few; d_gene: NA
CDR3nt: TGCGCCAGCAGCCCACCCGGTGTGGGGCCTGGCTATGGCTACACCTTC; CDR3aa: CASSPPGVGPGYGYTF; v_gene: TRBV5-1; j_gene: TRBJ1-2; abundance: NA; d_gene: NA
CDR3nt: TGCGCTAGCAGCGTACAGGGATCGTATAATTCACCCCTCCACTTT; CDR3aa: CASSVQGSYNSPLHF; v_gene: TRBV5-1; j_gene: TRBJ1-6; abundance: NA; d_gene: NA
CDR3nt: TGTGTCAGCAGCCCGGGACTAGCGGGGGGATACACAGATACGCAGTATTTT; CDR3aa: CVSSPGLAGGYTDTQYF; v_gene: TRBV3-1; j_gene: TRBJ2-3; abundance: NA; d_gene: TRBD2
CDR3nt: TGCAGCGCAGGGTTTGGTGGGAACACAGATACGCAGTATTTT; CDR3aa: CSAGFGGNTDTQYF; v_gene: TRBV29-1; j_gene: TRBJ2-3; abundance: NA; d_gene: NA